The rows below give T cell receptor beta chains drawn from one sample of a study of T cells in Graves' hyperthyroidism and ophthalmopathy. TCRdb re-derived calls from the multiplex PCR reads in MiXCR, one entry per CDR3 protein. The sample records fewer than 550,000 distinct CDR3 sequences, roughly 24% being singletons. The material sequenced was blood. All receptors come from a woman in her 30s with Graves' ophthalmopathy. CDR3s include the opening cysteine and the closing phenylalanine or tryptophan. D genes are given only for firm matches. Size is stated for part of the rows, as once, few or many counts, or as a class when the clone is expanded.

DNA | CDR3 | V | size | length | J | D
TGTGCCAGCAGTTTCTCGGGGGAGGATCAGCCCCAGCATTTT | CASSFSGEDQPQHF | TRBV12-3/TRBV12-4 | - | 14 | TRBJ1-5 | -
TGTGCCAGCAGCGTAGGGGGGGGGCTGTCCTACGAGCAGTACTTC | CASSVGGGLSYEQYF | TRBV9 | many | 15 | TRBJ2-7 | -
TGCAGTGCTAGATCGCAGGGGAAAGAGACCCAGTACTTC | CSARSQGKETQYF | TRBV20-1 | - | 13 | TRBJ2-5 | -
TGTGCCAGCAGTTACAGCGTACGGGGGCCTGAAGCTTTCTTT | CASSYSVRGPEAFF | TRBV6-5 | many | 14 | TRBJ1-1 | -
TGCAGCGTTATCCCGGGACAGGGGTCCTACGAGCAGTACTTC | CSVIPGQGSYEQYF | TRBV29-1 | many | 14 | TRBJ2-7 | TRBD1
TGCAGCGCCGGGACTCGAACAAGGGTAGCTTTCTTT | CSAGTRTRVAFF | TRBV29-1 | few | 12 | TRBJ1-1 | -
TGCGCCAGCAGCTTGGCCGGCGGTTACAACACTGAAGCTTTCTTT | CASSLAGGYNTEAFF | TRBV5-1 | - | 15 | TRBJ1-1 | -
TGTGCCAGCAGCTCCGCGGGGGGAGAGACCCAGTACTTC | CASSSAGGETQYF | TRBV7-3 | many | 13 | TRBJ2-5 | TRBD2
TGTGCCAGCAGTGAAGGGGGGGTCGGCTACACCTTC | CASSEGGVGYTF | TRBV6-1 | many | 12 | TRBJ1-2 | -
TGCGCCAGCAGCTGGGGACAGAACACTGAAGCTTTCTTT | CASSWGQNTEAFF | TRBV5-1 | many | 13 | TRBJ1-1 | -
TGCAGTGCAAATCAGGGGTCCACTGAAGCTTTCTTT | CSANQGSTEAFF | TRBV20-1 | few | 12 | TRBJ1-1 | -
TGTGCCAGCAGGGCTCAGGGGGCCCCCTACGAGCAGTACTTC | CASRAQGAPYEQYF | TRBV12-3/TRBV12-4 | - | 14 | TRBJ2-7 | TRBD1
TGTGCCAGCAGGTCCCCCCCAGGCGTAAACACTGAAGCTTTCTTT | CASRSPPGVNTEAFF | TRBV6-5 | many | 15 | TRBJ1-1 | -
TGTGCCAGCAGAGACCTAGGGATGAACACTGAAGCTTTCTTT | CASRDLGMNTEAFF | TRBV6-1 | many | 14 | TRBJ1-1 | -
TGCGCCAGCAGCTTAACAGACTATGGTACTGAAGCTTTCTTT | CASSLTDYGTEAFF | TRBV5-1 | many | 14 | TRBJ1-1 | -
TGCGCCAGCAGCCAAGAAGGAGGACCTAGCAATCAGCCCCAGCATTTT | CASSQEGGPSNQPQHF | TRBV4-1 | - | 16 | TRBJ1-5 | -
TGTGCCATCTCCTCTCCATCGCGGGGGAATCCCTTACTAGGCGGCTACACCTTC | CAISSPSRGNPLLGGYTF | TRBV10-3 | - | 18 | TRBJ1-2 | -
TGTGCCAGCAGCCCCAAGGGCACAGATACGCAGTATTTT | CASSPKGTDTQYF | TRBV7-9 | many | 13 | TRBJ2-3 | -
TGTGCCAGCAGCGCCCGGGACAGGGGGCTTTATGCCTACGAGCAGTACTTC | CASSARDRGLYAYEQYF | TRBV5-6 | - | 17 | TRBJ2-7 | TRBD1
TGTGCCAGCAGCTTAGCTGGGCCAGAAAAAAAGTCGAACACTGAAGCTTTCTTT | CASSLAGPEKKSNTEAFF | TRBV13 | - | 18 | TRBJ1-1 | -
TGTGCCACCAGCCCCAACCGGGAGACCCAGTACTTC | CATSPNRETQYF | TRBV15 | - | 12 | TRBJ2-5 | -
TGCAGTGCTAGAGCCTGGGAGACCCAGTACTTC | CSARAWETQYF | TRBV20-1 | many | 11 | TRBJ2-5 | -
TGTGCCAGCAGCTTAGGAATAGGTCTGTCCTACGAGCAGTACTTC | CASSLGIGLSYEQYF | TRBV7-2 | few | 15 | TRBJ2-7 | -
TGTGCCAGCAAGGGAGGAGAGTCTGGGGCCAACGTCCTGACTTTC | CASKGGESGANVLTF | TRBV6-2/TRBV6-3 | many | 15 | TRBJ2-6 | -
TGTGCCAGCAGTGCCGCGGACGCAGTCTACGAGCAGTACTTC | CASSAADAVYEQYF | TRBV27 | many | 14 | TRBJ2-7 | -
TGTGCCAGCAGCTTTAGAGGGGTTAATGGCTACACCTTC | CASSFRGVNGYTF | TRBV5-6 | many | 13 | TRBJ1-2 | -
TGTGCCAGCAGTTACTCGGGCCTAGCGGGGGCCTCCTACGAGCAGTACTTC | CASSYSGLAGASYEQYF | TRBV6-2/TRBV6-3 | many | 17 | TRBJ2-7 | TRBD2
TGTGCCAGCAGCGTAGATGGCAGGCGGTCGCAGTATTTT | CASSVDGRRSQYF | TRBV9 | - | 13 | TRBJ2-3 | -
TGTGCCACCAGCAGAGACCACGCGGGTTCTGTAATCTTT | CATSRDHAGSVIF | TRBV15 | many | 13 | TRBJ1-1 | -